The 12 T cell receptor beta chains given below trace back to one sample, sequenced in a study of T cells in Graves' hyperthyroidism and ophthalmopathy. RNA transcripts provided the source from which TCR beta CDR3 regions were amplified. HTBI primers were the set used in a first-round RT-PCR of the TCR CDR3. TCRdb redid the calling of the multiplex PCR reads with MiXCR, one entry per CDR3 protein. The table lists roughly 180,000 distinct CDR3 sequences, 9.4% of them singletons. Sequenced input: blood. Receptors originate from a woman in her late teens or twenties with Graves' hyperthyroidism that later progressed to Graves' ophthalmopathy.

Ten or more counts support this clonotype. This rearrangement joins TRBV6-4 to TRBJ2-1; 7 bases match TRBD1. Germline CDR1 is MRHNA and CDR2 is SNTAGT. This CDR3 has 15 amino acids. The trim removed 2 bases at V and 8 bases at J, leaving 9 bases unmatched. The CDR3 loop reads CASSDTTGASDEQFF. The CDR3 DNA reads as TGTGCCAGCAGTGACACTACAGGGGCCTCGGATGAGCAGTTCTTC.

This clonotype was seen many times. The CDR3 here is CAWEGGAGNQPQHF. DNA of the CDR3: TGTGCCTGGGAAGGGGGCGCCGGCAATCAGCCCCAGCATTTT. The chain couples TRBV30 to TRBJ1-5; 7 nucleotides line up with TRBD1. The junction had 6 bases not matched to a gene; V was cut back by 5 bases and J by 2 bases. Germline CDR1 is GTSNPN and CDR2 is SVGIG (reference sequence). This CDR3 is 14 amino acids long.

This clonotype has at least ten counts. The chain combines TRBV29-1 with TRBJ2-7, with a possible D match to TRBD1 (5 bases). Per the germline V gene, CDR1 is SQVTM and CDR2 is ANQGSEA. With 1 base removed from V and 6 bases from J, the gap between germline ends came to 13 bases. This CDR3 comprises 13 residues. CDR3 region: CSVEGVAGLEQYF. The CDR3 DNA reads as TGCAGCGTTGAAGGAGTGGCAGGGCTCGAGCAGTACTTC.

This clonotype was counted ten times or more. This chain's CDR3 is CASSLPSTDTQYF. The CDR3 nucleotides are TGTGCCAGCAGCCTACCTAGCACAGATACGCAGTATTTT. The chain carries TRBV7-2 and TRBJ2-3; D is undetermined. Trimming removed 5 bases at V and 0 bases at J, with 6 bases between. The CDR3 runs 13 residues. Germline CDR1 and CDR2: SGHTA and FQGNSA.

This chain connects TRBV10-3 to TRBJ2-3; 15 nucleotides line up with TRBD2. Germline CDR1 is ENHRY and CDR2 is SYGVKD. V lost 7 bases to trimming and J lost 2 bases; unmatched junction nucleotides: 4. The CDR3 covers 16 residues. CDR3 coding DNA: TGTGCCATCAAGGGACTAGCGGGAGGACTCACAGATACGCAGTATTTT. Translation: CAIKGLAGGLTDTQYF.

This clonotype has ten or more counts. The chain carries TRBV29-1 and TRBJ2-1; D is ambiguous. This CDR3 spans 15 amino acids. Between the trimmed V and J ends, which lost 3 bases and 5 bases, there was a span of 17 bases. Per germline, CDR1 SQVTM and CDR2 ANQGSEA. The DNA of the CDR3 is TGCAGCGTTGAGGCAGGCCTTAACCCCCACAATGAGCAGTTCTTC. This codes for CSVEAGLNPHNEQFF.

This clonotype was counted at least ten times. This sequence joins TRBV20-1 and TRBJ1-1, with 7 bases aligning to TRBD1. The junction had 5 bases not matched to a gene; V was cut back by 6 bases and J by 4 bases. Germline V gene lookup returns CDR1 DFQATT and CDR2 SNEGSKA (reference sequence). The CDR3 runs 12 residues. The CDR3 sequence is CSARGLGTEAFF. The CDR3 DNA is TGCAGTGCGAGGGGGCTGGGCACTGAAGCTTTCTTT.

This clonotype has at least ten counts. The rearrangement joins TRBV20-1 to TRBJ2-7; a possible D gene is TRBD2 (5 bases). V lost 0 bases and J 5 bases, leaving 11 bases between the germline ends. This CDR3 has 13 amino acids. In germline, CDR1 is DFQATT, CDR2 SNEGSKA (reference sequence). CDR3 sequence: CSARDRGLHEQYF. CDR3 sequence (DNA): TGCAGTGCTAGAGATCGCGGGCTCCACGAGCAGTACTTC.

This clonotype has at least ten counts. V and J are TRBV5-1 and TRBJ1-1; no clear D gene. CDR3 length equals 15 residues. Germline assignment: CDR1 SGHRS and CDR2 YFSETQ. With 5 bases removed from V and 2 bases from J, the gap between germline ends came to 16 bases. CDR3 DNA sequence: TGCGCCAGCAGTTTGTATTTGGCAGACAACACTGAAGCTTTCTTT. It yields the protein CASSLYLADNTEAFF.

This clonotype was seen at least ten times. The chain has TRBV20-1 and TRBJ2-1; 8 bases map to TRBD2. V was clipped by 4 bases and J by 3 bases; unmatched bases: 5. The CDR3 has 14 amino acids. The germline CDR1 and CDR2 sequences are DFQATT and SNEGSKA (reference sequence). DNA for the CDR3: TGCAGTGCTACCTCTAGCGGGTTCTACAATGAGCAGTTCTTC. Its protein is CSATSSGFYNEQFF.

In this sample, this clonotype turned up a few times. This rearrangement joins TRBV9 to TRBJ2-5; 7 positions agree with TRBD2. Germline loops: CDR1 SGDLS, CDR2 YYNGEE. After removal of 0 bases from V and 5 bases from J, the junction contained 7 bases not matched to a gene. This CDR3 region has 15 residues. The CDR3 here is CASSVGTSPRETQYF. The CDR3, as DNA: TGTGCCAGCAGCGTAGGGACTAGTCCCCGGGAGACCCAGTACTTC.

The chain links TRBV3-1 to TRBJ1-1; no clear D. V lost 8 bases and J 1 base, leaving 20 bases between the germline ends. Germline V CDR1 and CDR2: LGHDT, YNNKEL (reference sequence). This CDR3 spans 16 amino acids. CDR3 DNA: TGTGCCAGCTCGAAGTATGTGGCTATTTCGAACACTGAAGCTTTCTTT. It yields the protein CASSKYVAISNTEAFF. Combining the CDR3 with reference TRBV3-1 and TRBJ1-1 gives the whole variable domain DTAVSQTPKYLVTQMGNDKSIKCEQNLGHDTMYWYKQDSKKFLKIMFSYNNKELIINETVPNRFSPKSPDKAHLNLHINSLELGDSAVYFCASSKYVAISNTEAFFGQGTRLTVV.